One and the same sample provided the 3 T cell receptor beta chains below, sequenced in a study of T cells after yellow fever vaccination. Via MiXCR, TCRdb re-called the 5' RACE reads, giving one row per CDR3 protein. The profile covers roughly 30,000 distinct CDR3 sequences, with about 10% appearing a single time and 9.5% to 15% taken by the ten largest. This sample comprised PBMCs, either bulk or a sorted T-cell subset (CD4+, CD8+, memory, or dextramer-sorted; not recorded which), obtained around 15 days after the first yellow fever vaccination. The source of these receptors is a man aged 18 to 35 who received the YFV17D yellow fever vaccine.

This clonotype was found a few times. The J gene is TRBJ2-3, the V gene TRBV12-3 or TRBV12-4; D ambiguous. The CDR3 length is 12 residues. Trimming removed 0 bases from V and 6 bases from J, with 4 bases in between. The CDR3 DNA is TGTGCCAGCAGTTTAGCATCTGATACGCAGTATTTT. Its translation: CASSLASDTQYF.

Only a few counts were recorded for this clonotype. V gene TRBV5-6 combines with J gene TRBJ2-7; D remains ambiguous. Germline loops: CDR1 SGHDT, CDR2 YYEEEE. CDR3 length equals 12 residues. Trimming removed 4 bases at V and 5 bases at J, with 10 bases between. As DNA, the CDR3 is TGTGCCAGCAGCCCCGGTCAGGACGAGCAGTACTTC. As protein: CASSPGQDEQYF.

As concerns this clonotype: Possible read error: a much larger clone is one base away. The rearrangement joins TRBV3-1 to TRBJ2-2; 8 bases align to TRBD2. The CDR3 contains 16 residues. CDR1 is LGHDT, CDR2 YNNKEL, per germline (reference sequence). J gave up 6 bases and V 1 base, and 7 bases lay outside the gene matches. As DNA, the CDR3 is TGTGCCAGCAGCCAAGTGAATAGCGGGGAGCCCGGGGAGCTGTTTTTT. Amino acids: CASSQVNSGEPGELFF.